Listed below are T cell receptor beta chains from one sample, sequenced in a study of T cells after yellow fever vaccination. TCRdb reprocessed the 5' RACE reads with MiXCR, giving one entry per CDR3 protein. The sample contains about 210,000 distinct CDR3 sequences, approximately 3.3% of which appear only once. Sequencing used CD4+ T cells sorted from PBMCs, obtained 10 days after the yellow fever booster vaccination. These receptors were taken from a man younger than 30 who received the YFV17D yellow fever vaccine. CDR3s include the opening cysteine and the closing phenylalanine or tryptophan. D genes are given only for firm matches. Clone size is given for some rows only: seen once, a few or many times, or a class if the clone is expanded.

CDR3: CATSIDRASRPYTF
DNA: TGTGCCACCAGTATCGACAGGGCCTCTCGTCCCTACACCTTC
V: TRBV10-3
J: TRBJ1-2
size: many
D: TRBD1

CDR3: CSAVDSYNEQFF
DNA: TGCAGTGCTGTGGACAGCTACAATGAGCAGTTCTTC
V: TRBV20-1
J: TRBJ2-1
size: many
D: .

CDR3: CASAASGAATQYF
DNA: TGCGCCAGCGCGGCGTCCGGGGCAGCGACCCAGTACTTC
V: TRBV4-3
J: TRBJ2-5
size: .
D: .

CDR3: CAISTRGGSTDTQYF
DNA: TGTGCCATCAGTACCAGGGGGGGAAGCACAGATACGCAGTATTTT
V: TRBV10-3
J: TRBJ2-3
size: few
D: .

CDR3: CASSPRLAGLSTDTQYF
DNA: TGTGCCAGCAGCCCTCGACTAGCGGGGTTAAGCACAGATACGCAGTATTTT
V: TRBV5-6
J: TRBJ2-3
size: few
D: TRBD2

CDR3: CASSARGQGFDEQYF
DNA: TGTGCCAGCAGCGCTCGGGGACAGGGGTTTGACGAGCAGTACTTC
V: TRBV7-2
J: TRBJ2-7
size: many
D: TRBD1

CDR3: CASSFGNRDYEQYF
DNA: TGTGCCAGCAGCTTCGGAAATCGGGATTACGAGCAGTACTTC
V: TRBV5-4
J: TRBJ2-7
size: few
D: .

CDR3: CASSFTVWQPQHF
DNA: TGTGCCAGCAGCTTCACGGTTTGGCAGCCCCAGCATTTT
V: TRBV7-2
J: TRBJ1-5
size: many
D: .

CDR3: CASSVSRAYEQYF
DNA: TGTGCCAGCAGCGTATCCAGGGCCTACGAGCAGTACTTC
V: TRBV5-4
J: TRBJ2-7
size: few
D: .

CDR3: CASSESVEQEQYF
DNA: TGTGCCAGCAGTGAATCTGTCGAACAGGAGCAGTACTTC
V: TRBV2
J: TRBJ2-7
size: many
D: .

CDR3: CASSQERWGTRGTDTQYF
DNA: TGCGCCAGCAGCCAAGAGCGGTGGGGGACCCGTGGCACAGATACGCAGTATTTT
V: TRBV4-1
J: TRBJ2-3
size: few
D: .

CDR3: CASSSTGAGTEAFF
DNA: TGTGCCAGCAGCTCTACAGGGGCCGGCACTGAAGCTTTCTTT
V: TRBV11-2
J: TRBJ1-1
size: many
D: TRBD1

CDR3: CASTLQALNYGYTF
DNA: TGTGCCAGCACCCTTCAGGCGCTTAACTATGGCTACACCTTC
V: TRBV6-1
J: TRBJ1-2
size: many
D: .

CDR3: CASSLNGDWTEAFF
DNA: TGCGCCAGCAGCTTAAACGGGGATTGGACTGAAGCTTTCTTT
V: TRBV5-1
J: TRBJ1-1
size: many
D: .